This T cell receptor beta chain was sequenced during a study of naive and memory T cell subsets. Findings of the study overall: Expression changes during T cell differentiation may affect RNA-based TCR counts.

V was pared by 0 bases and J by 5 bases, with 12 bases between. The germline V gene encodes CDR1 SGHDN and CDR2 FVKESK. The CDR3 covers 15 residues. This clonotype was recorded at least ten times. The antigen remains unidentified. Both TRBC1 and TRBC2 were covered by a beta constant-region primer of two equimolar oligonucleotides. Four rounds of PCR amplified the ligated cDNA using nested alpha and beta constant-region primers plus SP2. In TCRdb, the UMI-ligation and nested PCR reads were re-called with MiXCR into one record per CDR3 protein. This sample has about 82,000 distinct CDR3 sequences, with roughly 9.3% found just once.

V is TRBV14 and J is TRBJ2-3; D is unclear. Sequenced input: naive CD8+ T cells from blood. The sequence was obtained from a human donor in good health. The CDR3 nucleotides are TGTGCCAGCAGCCAAGAACTGTCAGCAAAAGATACGCAGTATTTT. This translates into CASSQELSAKDTQYF.